The rows below give T cell receptor beta chains drawn from one sample of a study of shared clonotypes between healthy human individuals. Repertoires were generated with immunoSEQ multiplex PCR, while TCRdb's copy carries only in-frame clones and drops some. The table lists some 2.4 million clones, 93% of them singletons. The sequenced material came from naive CD4+ T cells from PBMCs. Receptors were obtained from a man aged 18-30 years in good health. Some clones in this sample may be carry-over from other donors' samples. Both conserved end residues are part of each CDR3. The order of the fields is V gene, clone size, D gene, J gene, CDR3 DNA, CDR3 protein. The D gene is left open where the match is weak. Rows give clone size only sometimes, using once, few, many, or a class for an expanded clone.

TRBV5-1	-	-	TRBJ1-4	TGCGCCAGCAGCTTGGCCCCAGGTACTAATGAAAAACTGTTTTTT	CASSLAPGTNEKLFF
TRBV15	-	-	TRBJ1-6	TGTGCCACCAGCAGGAAAACGCCGGGACAAAATTCACCCCTCCACTTT	CATSRKTPGQNSPLHF
TRBV15	once	-	TRBJ2-3	TGTGCCACCAGCAGAGTACGGACGGATACGCAGTATTTT	CATSRVRTDTQYF
TRBV28	-	-	TRBJ2-7	TGTGCCAGCAGAGACAAGGCCGAGCAGTACTTC	CASRDKAEQYF
TRBV7-3	-	-	TRBJ2-3	TGTGCCAGCAGCTTAAGTACGTCAGATACGCAGTATTTT	CASSLSTSDTQYF
TRBV2	once	TRBD1	TRBJ2-5	TGTGCCAGCAGCGGTGACAGGGGATCAGGGACCCAGTACTTC	CASSGDRGSGTQYF
TRBV4-3	-	-	TRBJ2-3	TGCGCCAGCAGCCCTATCTGGGCAGATACGCAGTATTTT	CASSPIWADTQYF
TRBV28	-	TRBD2	TRBJ2-3	TGTGCCAGCAGTTTGGGACTAGCGGGAGGGAGGGGCACAGATACGCAGTATTTT	CASSLGLAGGRGTDTQYF
TRBV18	-	TRBD2	TRBJ2-1	TGTGCCAGCTCACCAAAGCGGGAGTTGTGGTTCTTC	CASSPKRELWFF
TRBV5-4	-	TRBD2	TRBJ2-3	TGTGCCAGCAGCCGACTAGCGGGAGTGGTAGATACGCAGTATTTT	CASSRLAGVVDTQYF
TRBV7-3	once	-	TRBJ2-3	TGTGCCAGCAGCTTAACTGGGGGCGCAGATACGCAGTATTTT	CASSLTGGADTQYF
TRBV9	few	TRBD1	TRBJ1-2	TGTGCCAGCTTGGGACAGGTTAACTATGGCTACACCTTC	CASLGQVNYGYTF
TRBV6-7	-	-	TRBJ1-4	TGTGCCAGCAGTTATTCTTCGGATGTGGCAGGGCCAACTAATGAAAAACTGTTTTTT	CASSYSSDVAGPTNEKLFF